The source of this T cell receptor beta chain is a study of shared clonotypes between healthy human individuals. Broader study findings: When naive CD4 clonotypes were compared across a handful of donors, around 5% were shared. The represented genetic and exposure-history diversity was limited by the small number of donors. Generation probabilities were higher for clonotypes shared across all four sorted-subset donors than for unshared ones.

Donation came from healthy HIV-negative adults that had no recent acute infections or vaccinations. For this clone: Its target is unknown.

Losses at the gene ends were 2 bases for V and 5 bases for J; bases not matched to a gene: 6. The CDR3 consists of 15 residues. Per the germline V gene, CDR1 is MNHEY and CDR2 is SVGAGI. Measured with immunoSEQ multiplex PCR; TCRdb has only the in-frame clones, and not every one. The data show over 2 million clones, around 92% seen once. This clonotype was obtained from a man aged 18 to 35 in good health. Some clones in this sample may be carry-over from other donors' samples. V gene TRBV6-5 combines with J gene TRBJ2-7; 10 positions agree with TRBD1. Sequencing was performed on naive CD4+ T cells from PBMCs. The subset denotes: CD45RA+ positively selected. The CDR3 reads CASSYRGTGVNEQYF. The CDR3 coding sequence is TGTGCCAGCAGTTACCGGGGGACAGGGGTAAACGAGCAGTACTTC.